This T cell receptor (beta chain) comes out of a study of cytomegalovirus exposure and HLA in healthy donors. About the study: According to later analysis, the same platform produced the roughly 120 validation and about 700 first-cohort repertoires. Whole-study findings and limits: CMV antigen specificity of a few CMV-associated chains was confirmed in vitro. The study designated 150 or so TCR beta chains cytomegalovirus-associated. Reported performance of the classifier showed diagnosis of cytomegalovirus status with high specificity and sensitivity.

As for this clone: Its matching antigen is unknown.

Measured with immunoSEQ multiplex PCR; TCRdb has only the in-frame clones, and not every one. The sample lists about 260,000 clones; 90% were seen once. Sequencing input: PBMCs. The clonotype was recovered from a woman aged 25 to 39 in good health and CMV-seronegative.

CDR3 nucleotides: TGCGCCAGCAGCCAAGGGCAGGGGGGCGGCTACACCTTC. This encodes CASSQGQGGGYTF. The chain links TRBV4-3 to TRBJ1-2; 7 bases are shared with TRBD1. Germline loops: CDR1 LGHNA, CDR2 YSLEER. J was trimmed by 8 bases and V by 1 base; bases with no gene match: 4. This CDR3 is built from 13 residues.